Below, one T cell receptor beta chain is given with its context. The source of the sample is a study of blood T cell repertoires in COVID-19. The CDR3 totals 15 residues. Trimming removed 7 bases from V and 4 bases from J; junction bases left unmatched: 9. Germline lookup yields CDR1 SGHNT and CDR2 YYREEE (reference sequence). Here immunoSEQ multiplex PCR was the method, and the copy in TCRdb shows in-frame clones only, minus some. The data hold about 170,000 clones, with roughly 91% observed a single time. The chain uses TRBV5-4 and TRBJ2-7; 12 bases agree with TRBD2. The receptor was isolated from a man over 45 who had recovered from COVID-19. The sample consisted of peripheral blood. CDR3 nucleotides: TGTGCCAGCGGATACCTGACTAGCGGGAGTTACGAGCAGTACTTC. This encodes CASGYLTSGSYEQYF.